The 4 T cell receptor beta chains in this list originate from one sample, sequenced in a study of graft-versus-host responses after intestinal transplantation. Clones were sequenced by immunoSEQ multiplex PCR, and TCRdb holds only the in-frame ones, with some missing. This sample has 10,000 or so clones; approximately 31% occur once, and the top ten carry approximately 1.9%. Source: alloreactive CD4+ T cells from a mixed lymphocyte reaction culture, taken before transplantation. Subset meaning: CFSE-low proliferating T cells sorted from approximately six-day pre-transplant mixed lymphocyte reaction (GvH or HvG direction). All receptors come from a human patient who was an organ donor for intestinal transplantation.

The chain is built from TRBV27 and TRBJ2-7, with a weak D call TRBD1 (6 bases). The CDR3 is 14 amino acids. Trimming took 4 bases from V and 1 from J, leaving 11 bases between them. Per the germline V gene, CDR1 is MNHEY and CDR2 is SMNVEV (reference sequence). Here the CDR3 reads CASSWGTRSYEQYF. CDR3 nucleotides: TGTGCCAGCAGTTGGGGGACAAGATCCTACGAGCAGTACTTC.

The gene calls are TRBV11-2 and TRBJ2-4, with 9 bases lining up with TRBD1. The CDR3 covers 16 residues. Germline V gene data show CDR1 as SGHAT and CDR2 as FQNNGV. V was pared by 4 bases and J by 5 bases, with 9 bases of the junction left unmatched. As DNA, the CDR3 is TGTGCCAGCAGCTCCTATACAGGGGGCGGGGAAAACATTCAGTACTTC. It yields the protein CASSSYTGGGENIQYF.

This clone was seen a handful of times. V is TRBV6-5 and J is TRBJ2-7; TRBD1 matches 11 bases. From germline, CDR1 is MNHEY and CDR2 SVGAGI. This CDR3 region has 13 residues. Trimming at V came to 7 bases and at J to 3 bases, leaving 2 bases not matched to a gene. CDR3 DNA sequence: TGTGCCAGCATTGGGACAGGGGGCTACGAGCAGTACTTC. It is translated as CASIGTGGYEQYF.

V usage is TRBV7-2 and J usage is TRBJ2-3; possibly TRBD1 for D (6 bases). Germline assignment: CDR1 SGHTA and CDR2 FQGNSA. The V end was cut by 3 bases, the J end by 4 bases, with 8 bases between. The CDR3 length is 13 residues. DNA for the CDR3: TGTGCCAGCAGCTTTACAGGGCCAGATACGCAGTATTTT. Translation gives CASSFTGPDTQYF.